The 28 T cell receptor beta chains below were found in one sample sequenced in a study of identical twins. TCRdb reprocessed the 5' RACE reads with MiXCR, giving one entry per CDR3 protein. In the table there are a few hundred thousand distinct CDR3 sequences, approximately 8.8% of which are singletons. The sequenced sample was naive T cells sorted from blood. Receptors were obtained from a woman in her forties or fifties in good health.

This clonotype showed up many times. V is TRBV12-5 and J is TRBJ1-2; D remains unclear. CDR3 length: 13 amino acids. Germline CDR1 is LGHNT and CDR2 is FRNRAP. The V gene lost 7 bases and the J gene lost 7 bases, with 16 bases spanning the gap. Here the CDR3 reads CASDHSRDFGYTF. In nucleotides, the CDR3 is TGTGCTAGTGACCACTCCCGGGATTTTGGCTACACCTTC.

A remark on this clonotype: Possible read error: a much larger clone is one base away. V and J are TRBV4-1 and TRBJ2-2; a possible D gene is TRBD2 (6 bases). CDR1 is MGHRA, CDR2 YSYEKL, per germline. The V and J ends lost 6 bases and 5 bases respectively, with 22 bases between them. CDR3 length equals 17 residues. The CDR3 sequence: CASSLQGGLRDTGELFF. CDR3 DNA sequence: TGCGCCAGCAGTCTTCAGGGAGGACTGAGAGATACCGGGGAGCTGTTTTTT.

This clonotype turned up a few times. V gene TRBV11-2 combines with J gene TRBJ2-1, with TRBD2 matching 9 bases. The CDR3 loop spans 16 amino acids. The J segment lost 1 base and the V segment lost 3 bases, leaving 4 bases of the junction unmatched. CDR1 is SGHAT and CDR2 is FQNNGV in the germline V gene. CDR3 loop: CASSLDSGRSYNEQFF. CDR3 bases: TGTGCCAGCAGCTTGGATAGCGGGAGATCCTACAATGAGCAGTTCTTC.

This clonotype was found a few times. The rearrangement joins TRBV19 to TRBJ2-7; TRBD1 agrees at 10 bases. Germline CDR1 reads LNHDA; CDR2 reads SQIVND (reference sequence). The CDR3 loop spans 14 amino acids. V trimming: 9 bases; J trimming: 0 bases; junction bases outside the gene matches: 5. CDR3 protein: CASARQGASYEQYF. The CDR3 DNA reads as TGTGCCAGCGCTCGACAGGGGGCCTCCTACGAGCAGTACTTC. Using reference TRBV19 and TRBJ2-7 for the parts outside the CDR3, the full variable domain is DGGITQSPKYLFRKEGQNVTLSCEQNLNHDAMYWYRQDPGQGLRLIYYSQIVNDFQKGDIAEGYSVSREKKESFPLTVTSAQKNPTAFYLCASARQGASYEQYFGPGTRLTVT.

This clonotype has at least ten counts. J is TRBJ2-3 and V is TRBV11-2, with TRBD2 matching over 12 bases. CDR1 and CDR2 from the germline V gene are SGHAT and FQNNGV. Trimming cost V 2 bases and J 6 bases; bases outside gene matches: 15. The CDR3 covers 19 residues. The CDR3 DNA follows: TGTGCCAGCAGCTTACAACCTCCTAGCGGGAGGGCCTTGAGGGATACGCAGTATTTT. It specifies CASSLQPPSGRALRDTQYF.

This clonotype was observed a handful of times. The gene calls are TRBV9 and TRBJ1-1; D not resolved. The CDR3 is made up of 14 amino acids. Germline V gene lookup returns CDR1 SGDLS and CDR2 YYNGEE. V dropped 4 bases and J dropped 1 base, with 11 bases sitting between them. The CDR3 loop reads CASSPSMRNTEAFF. The DNA for the CDR3 is TGTGCCAGCAGCCCTTCCATGAGGAACACTGAAGCTTTCTTT. Supplemented by reference TRBV9 and TRBJ1-1, the full variable domain reads DSGVTQTPKHLITATGQRVTLRCSPRSGDLSVYWYQQSLDQGLQFLIQYYNGEERAKGNILERFSAQQFPDLHSELNLSSLELGDSALYFCASSPSMRNTEAFFGQGTRLTVV.

In this sample, this clonotype turned up a few times. The chain joins TRBV4-2 to TRBJ2-1; D is unclear. Germline V gene sequence: CDR1 LGHNA, CDR2 YNFKEQ. The CDR3 is 16 residues long. The ends were cut back, 0 bases at V and 6 bases at J, with 15 bases in the middle. CDR3 in DNA: TGTGCCAGCAGCCAAGAAATCCAAGGACGAAGCAATGAGCAGTTCTTC. Its protein product is CASSQEIQGRSNEQFF.

This clonotype appeared many times. The chain is built from TRBV27 and TRBJ1-1; 11 nucleotides line up with TRBD1. The germline V gene encodes CDR1 MNHEY and CDR2 SMNVEV (reference sequence). V lost 5 bases, J lost 5 bases, and 4 bases stayed unmatched. This CDR3 comprises 14 residues. CDR3 sequence reads: CASSPGTGGTEAFF. DNA of the CDR3: TGTGCCAGCAGTCCCGGGACAGGGGGGACTGAAGCTTTCTTT.

This clonotype was observed a few times. The chain has TRBV5-1 and TRBJ2-1, with TRBD1 matching 9 bases. The V gene end was trimmed by 4 bases and the J gene end by 8 bases; junction bases not matched to a gene: 7. The CDR3 totals 14 residues. Germline assignment: CDR1 SGHRS and CDR2 YFSETQ. The CDR3 reads CASSLPGQGYEQFF. CDR3 DNA sequence: TGCGCCAGCAGCCTTCCGGGACAGGGATATGAGCAGTTCTTC.

The chain uses TRBV4-1 and TRBJ2-3, with D perhaps TRBD2 (6 bases). CDR1 is MGHRA and CDR2 is YSYEKL in the germline V gene. This CDR3 contains 13 residues. Trimming stripped 3 bases from V and 6 bases from J, with 10 bases between. CDR3 in DNA: TGCGCCAGCAGCCAGGGGGGATGGGATACGCAGTATTTT. It codes for CASSQGGWDTQYF.

This clonotype was picked up a small number of times. This chain joins TRBV5-1 and TRBJ2-3; possibly TRBD1 for D (5 bases). CDR1 is SGHRS, CDR2 YFSETQ, per germline. The CDR3 totals 15 residues. V lost 5 bases and J lost 3, with 16 bases in between. As DNA, the CDR3 is TGCGCCAGCAGTCAGGGCCTCATTCCGACAGATACGCAGTATTTT. Translating it yields CASSQGLIPTDTQYF.

This clonotype was seen repeatedly, ten times or more. In DNA form, the CDR3 reads TGTGCCAGCAGCTTAGAAAACCGTGCAGGATCCTATGGCTACACCTTC. Encoded protein: CASSLENRAGSYGYTF. The rearrangement joins TRBV7-8 to TRBJ1-2, with D unresolved. CDR3 size: 16 residues. CDR1 and CDR2 (germline): SGHVS, FQNEAQ. Trimming took 1 base from V and 4 from J, leaving 16 bases between them.

At least ten counts were recorded for this clonotype. CDR3 loop: CASSPLAGGETQYF. CDR3 DNA sequence: TGTGCCAGCAGCCCTCTAGCGGGAGGAGAGACCCAGTACTTC. V is TRBV27 and J is TRBJ2-5; 11 nucleotides align to TRBD2. Trimming at V came to 6 bases and at J to 4 bases, leaving 4 bases not matched to a gene. Germline assignment: CDR1 MNHEY and CDR2 SMNVEV (reference sequence). CDR3 size: 14 residues.

Note on this clonotype: This may be a read error, as it is one base from a much larger clone. CDR3: CTSRPLAGGGNEQFF. The CDR3 DNA is TGTACCAGCAGGCCACTAGCGGGAGGGGGCAATGAGCAGTTCTTC. V gene TRBV12-3 or TRBV12-4 combines with J gene TRBJ2-1; 13 nucleotides agree with TRBD2. The length of the CDR3 is 15 residues.

The J gene is TRBJ1-1, the V gene TRBV20-1; the D gene is possibly TRBD1 (5 bases). The CDR3 loop spans 11 amino acids. V was shortened by 4 bases and J by 7 bases, with 10 bases between the two germline ends. Germline V gene lookup returns CDR1 DFQATT and CDR2 SNEGSKA (reference sequence). The CDR3 loop is CSANRGSEAFF. CDR3 DNA sequence: TGCAGTGCTAATAGGGGAAGTGAAGCTTTCTTT.

This clonotype was observed at least ten times. V gene TRBV20-1 combines with J gene TRBJ1-5, with D possibly being TRBD1 (6 bases). The V end was cut by 3 bases, the J end by 2 bases, with 20 bases between. Germline CDR1 and CDR2: DFQATT and SNEGSKA (reference sequence). The CDR3 spans 17 residues. The CDR3 nucleotides are TGCAGTGCTAGTTCAACCTCACGGGGGCTGGGCAATCAGCCCCAGCATTTT. It encodes CSASSTSRGLGNQPQHF.

This clonotype came up many times. The gene calls are TRBV7-9 and TRBJ2-1; either TRBD1 or TRBD2 may fit D (5 bases each). The CDR3 is made up of 15 amino acids. Germline-derived CDR1 and CDR2 are SEHNR and FQNEAQ (reference sequence). The V gene lost 3 bases and the J gene lost 6 bases, with 15 bases spanning the gap. The CDR3 sequence: CASSFDWGKSNEQFF. CDR3 nucleotide sequence: TGTGCCAGCAGCTTTGACTGGGGGAAATCCAATGAGCAGTTCTTC.

This clonotype was seen many times. The chain couples TRBV14 to TRBJ2-2; D is ambiguous. Germline V gene lookup returns CDR1 SGHDN and CDR2 FVKESK. Trimming took off 2 bases at V and 6 bases at J, with 7 bases between the two ends. CDR3 length equals 13 residues. The CDR3 protein is CASSQKVAGELFF. The DNA of the CDR3 is TGTGCCAGCAGCCAAAAGGTAGCCGGGGAGCTGTTTTTT.

This clonotype was detected ten times or more. The V and J genes are TRBV12-3 or TRBV12-4 and TRBJ2-2, with D maybe TRBD1 (6 bases). This CDR3 spans 17 amino acids. Trimming cost V 7 bases and J 1 base, with 19 bases left between them. The CDR3 DNA reads as TGTGCCAGCACCACCCCCCCGGGACACTTGAACACCGGGGAGCTGTTTTTT. Protein product: CASTTPPGHLNTGELFF.

A few counts support this clonotype. The chain employs TRBV2 and TRBJ2-2, with TRBD1 as a possible D gene (6 bases). V lost 7 bases and J 6 bases, leaving 15 bases between the germline ends. In germline, CDR1 is SNHLY, CDR2 FYNNEI. CDR3 length: 14 residues. The CDR3 coding sequence is TGTGCCAGCATAGGGGGTCGGTTTGCCGGGGAGCTGTTTTTT. Translation: CASIGGRFAGELFF.

V and J are TRBV5-1 and TRBJ2-1, with D perhaps TRBD2 (5 bases). Trimming left V 1 base short and J 5 bases short, with 10 bases between. Germline V gene sequence: CDR1 SGHRS, CDR2 YFSETQ. This CDR3 comprises 14 residues. The CDR3 sequence is CASSLLAVNNEQFF. The CDR3 DNA sequence: TGCGCCAGCAGCTTGCTAGCAGTTAACAATGAGCAGTTCTTC. Supplemented by reference TRBV5-1 and TRBJ2-1, the full variable domain reads KAGVTQTPRYLIKTRGQQVTLSCSPISGHRSVSWYQQTPGQGLQFLFEYFSETQRNKGNFPGRFSGRQFSNSRSEMNVSTLELGDSALYLCASSLLAVNNEQFFGPGTRLTVL.

This clonotype was observed many times. The chain employs TRBV10-3 and TRBJ2-1, with 7 positions matching TRBD1. Trimming cost V 6 bases and J 5 bases; bases outside gene matches: 7. This CDR3 has 14 amino acids. The germline CDR1 and CDR2 sequences are ENHRY and SYGVKD. The CDR3 DNA reads TGTGCCATCAGAGGACAGGAAAGGGACAATGAGCAGTTCTTC. Its translation is CAIRGQERDNEQFF.

This chain uses TRBV7-2 with TRBJ1-1; D not certain. Trimming removed 1 base from V and 6 bases from J, with 9 bases in between. The CDR3 extends over 13 amino acids. Germline lookup yields CDR1 SGHTA and CDR2 FQGNSA. The CDR3 DNA reads TGTGCCAGCAGCTTAGGGCCGAGCCCTGAAGCTTTCTTT. Protein: CASSLGPSPEAFF.

This clonotype was counted a few times. CDR3 residues: CASSQEWSTDTQYF. CDR3 sequence (DNA): TGTGCCAGCAGCCAAGAATGGAGCACAGATACGCAGTATTTT. The rearrangement joins TRBV4-2 to TRBJ2-3; D unclear. Trimming stripped 0 bases from V and 0 bases from J, with 4 bases between. The germline V gene has CDR1 LGHNA and CDR2 YNFKEQ. This CDR3 has 14 residues.

The sample holds a few counts of this clonotype. The rearrangement joins TRBV20-1 to TRBJ2-7, with no clear D. The CDR3 has 12 amino acids. The V gene's germline CDR1 is DFQATT and CDR2 SNEGSKA (reference sequence). The V end was cut by 6 bases, the J end by 1 base, with 10 bases between. CDR3 loop: CSAQDQSYEQYF. The CDR3 region has the DNA TGCAGTGCCCAGGACCAATCCTACGAGCAGTACTTC.

The sample holds many counts of this clonotype. The chain carries TRBV21-1 and TRBJ2-1. TRBV21-1 is designated a pseudogene. CDR3 length: 14 residues. The CDR3 protein is CASRNYGVIDEQFF. For the CDR3, the DNA is TGTGCCAGCAGAAACTACGGGGTAATTGATGAGCAGTTCTTC.

This clonotype was detected ten times or more. J is TRBJ2-2 and V is TRBV5-1, with D possibly TRBD2 on 5 matching bases. Germline CDR1 reads SGHRS; CDR2 reads YFSETQ. The CDR3 covers 15 residues. Trimming removed 3 bases from V and 6 bases from J, with 15 bases in between. The CDR3 protein is CASSSYPASSGELFF. The CDR3 coding sequence is TGCGCCAGCAGCTCGTACCCCGCTAGCTCCGGGGAGCTGTTTTTT.

This clonotype appeared many times. The rearrangement uses TRBV5-1 and TRBJ1-1, with no clear D. Trimming stripped 1 base from V and 0 bases from J, with 7 bases between. The CDR3 length is 14 residues. The germline V gene encodes CDR1 SGHRS and CDR2 YFSETQ. CDR3 sequence (DNA): TGCGCCAGCAGCTTGAAGGGCCTGAACACTGAAGCTTTCTTT. Translation: CASSLKGLNTEAFF.